The clone carrying this T cell receptor (beta chain) was found a few times. No antigen is known for it. The source of the sample is a study of cytomegalovirus exposure and HLA in healthy donors. In the PCR, 60 Vbeta and 13 Jbeta primers were used. Method: immunoSEQ multiplex PCR; TCRdb's copy keeps in-frame clones and lacks some. In the table there are 200,000 or so clones, roughly 84% of which are singletons. The CDR3 consists of 10 residues. V lost 6 bases, J lost 10 bases, and 3 bases stayed unmatched. Germline-derived CDR1 and CDR2 are DFQATT and SNEGSKA (reference sequence). Notes on the study in general: In a later analysis, at a false discovery rate of 0.05, over 15,000 TCR beta sequences matched HLA alleles. It was in a later analysis that TCR association rates were seen to vary by HLA locus, highest for DRB1 and lowest for HLA-C. Later work showed greater clonal expansion in HLA-associated TCR beta chains than in equally common others.

The material sequenced was PBMCs. This clonotype was sampled from a boy aged 5-17 years in good health and CMV-seronegative. The V gene is TRBV20-1, the J gene TRBJ2-1; TRBD1 matches 7 bases. The CDR3 sequence is CSAYRGEQFF. The DNA of the CDR3 is TGCAGTGCCTACAGGGGCGAGCAGTTCTTC.